This T cell receptor (beta chain) originates from a study of blood T cell repertoires in COVID-19. Donors were grouped by their self-reported clinical history. Data came from immunoSEQ multiplex PCR; TCRdb stores just in-frame clones and leaves some out. This sample carries approximately 200,000 clones, roughly four fifths of them seen once, and the ten largest clones take approximately 9.2%. The CDR3 consists of 14 residues. V lost 6 bases, J lost 7 bases, and 4 bases stayed unmatched. The germline V gene encodes CDR1 SEHNR and CDR2 FQNEAQ (reference sequence). The material sequenced was PBMCs or T cells enriched from blood (not recorded which). The chain combines TRBV7-9 with TRBJ1-4; 11 positions agree with TRBD1. The receptor comes from a man in his forties who had recovered from COVID-19. Here the CDR3 DNA reads TGTGCCAGCAGTTGGACAGGGGGCTTTGAAAAACTGTTTTTT. Its protein is CASSWTGGFEKLFF.